The next 28 T cell receptor beta chains were all read from a single sample in a study of shared clonotypes between healthy human individuals. TCRdb's table, derived via immunoSEQ multiplex PCR, lists solely in-frame clones and lacks some. The sample consists of approximately 1.4 million clones, around 98% of them appearing once. The sample consisted of naive CD4+ T cells sorted from blood. The subset here: CD45RA+ positively selected. All receptors derive from a man aged 30-40 years in good health.

The chain links TRBV6-1 to TRBJ2-5; D perhaps matches TRBD2 (6 bases). The CDR3 totals 14 residues. Germline CDR1 is MNHNS and CDR2 is SASEGT. The V gene lost 11 bases and the J gene lost 2 bases, with 18 bases spanning the gap. This CDR3 reads CAGGEYAGQETQYF. The CDR3 DNA follows: TGTGCCGGCGGGGAGTATGCGGGACAAGAGACCCAGTACTTC.

With respect to this clone: Other DNA sequences in this sample translate to the same CDR3. The rearrangement uses TRBV18 and TRBJ2-7; 11 bases are a match to TRBD1. V was clipped by 0 bases and J by 3 bases; unmatched bases: 1. Germline V gene lookup returns CDR1 KGHSH and CDR2 LQKENI. This CDR3 region has 15 residues. The CDR3 region is CASSPPGQGVYEQYF. Written as DNA, the CDR3 is TGTGCCAGCTCACCACCGGGACAGGGGGTCTACGAGCAGTACTTC. Full variable domain (missing parts from reference TRBV18 and TRBJ2-7): NAGVMQNPRHLVRRRGQEARLRCSPMKGHSHVYWYRQLPEEGLKFMVYLQKENIIDESGMPKERFSAEFPKEGPSILRIQQVVRGDSAAYFCASSPPGQGVYEQYFGPGTRLTVT.

The rearrangement uses TRBV5-1 and TRBJ2-7; D is possibly TRBD2 (6 bases). V lost 4 bases, J lost 0 bases, and 17 bases lay in between. CDR1 SGHRS and CDR2 YFSETQ come from the germline V gene. This CDR3 contains 16 residues. CDR3 in DNA: TGCGCCAGCAGCCTTTCCGGGAGCCCGAGCTCCTACGAGCAGTACTTC. It is translated as CASSLSGSPSSYEQYF.

CDR3 protein: CASSQELADSYEQYF. CDR3 nucleotides: TGCGCCAGCAGCCAAGAATTGGCAGATTCCTACGAGCAGTACTTC. V gene TRBV4-3 combines with J gene TRBJ2-7; D uncertain. The V and J ends lost 0 bases and 1 base respectively, with 10 bases between them. CDR1 LGHNA and CDR2 YSLEER come from the germline V gene. The CDR3 totals 15 residues.

The chain carries TRBV27 and TRBJ2-7; tentative D call: TRBD2 (5 bases). The CDR3 contains 13 residues. In germline, CDR1 is MNHEY, CDR2 SMNVEV (reference sequence). V shed 6 bases and J shed 3 bases, with 12 bases lying between them. The CDR3 region is CASSSGSIYEQYF. CDR3 sequence (DNA): TGTGCCAGCAGCAGTGGGAGCATCTACGAGCAGTACTTC.

The chain employs TRBV4-3 and TRBJ1-2; D is ambiguous. CDR1 is LGHNA, CDR2 YSLEER, per germline. The CDR3 runs 16 residues. Trimming pared 1 base from V and 3 bases from J, leaving 15 bases between. CDR3 sequence (DNA): TGCGCCAGCAGCCAAGGGGCGGGTTACGGAGACTATGGCTACACCTTC. Protein product: CASSQGAGYGDYGYTF.

J is TRBJ2-7 and V is TRBV9; no definite D call. V was clipped by 0 bases and J by 5 bases, with 6 bases between them. This CDR3 has 12 amino acids. The germline V gene has CDR1 SGDLS and CDR2 YYNGEE. CDR3 residues: CASSVGANEQYF. CDR3 nucleotide sequence: TGTGCCAGCAGCGTAGGGGCCAACGAGCAGTACTTC.

This clone was detected once. The chain joins TRBV18 to TRBJ2-1; 7 bases align to TRBD1. Germline-derived CDR1 and CDR2 are KGHSH and LQKENI. The CDR3 runs 16 residues. Germline trimming cut 1 base from V and 0 bases from J; bases unmatched to any gene: 3. CDR3 sequence (DNA): TGTGCCAGCTCACCACTTACAGGGGTCTCCTACAATGAGCAGTTCTTC. Its protein is CASSPLTGVSYNEQFF.

V gene TRBV5-1 combines with J gene TRBJ2-1; D is undetermined. V dropped 4 bases and J dropped 2 bases, with 13 bases sitting between them. This CDR3 region has 15 residues. CDR1 and CDR2 (germline): SGHRS, YFSETQ. CDR3 DNA sequence: TGCGCCAGCAGCGTGCCTCCTGGTGCCTACAATGAGCAGTTCTTC. Its protein product is CASSVPPGAYNEQFF.

The chain recombines TRBV18 with TRBJ2-3, with a tentative D call TRBD1 (6 bases). Per germline, CDR1 KGHSH and CDR2 LQKENI. The germline V and J ends were trimmed by 3 bases and 2 bases, with 18 bases remaining between them. The CDR3 is 17 residues long. The CDR3 nucleotides read TGTGCCAGCTCACCTATGGGGGCGAGGCAGCACACAGATACGCAGTATTTT. Its translation is CASSPMGARQHTDTQYF. Together with reference TRBV18 and TRBJ2-3, the CDR3 gives the full variable domain: NAGVMQNPRHLVRRRGQEARLRCSPMKGHSHVYWYRQLPEEGLKFMVYLQKENIIDESGMPKERFSAEFPKEGPSILRIQQVVRGDSAAYFCASSPMGARQHTDTQYFGPGTRLTVL.

The rearrangement uses TRBV29-1 and TRBJ2-3, with no clear D. This CDR3 is 13 amino acids long. The germline CDR1 and CDR2 sequences are SQVTM and ANQGSEA. Trimming took off 6 bases at V and 0 bases at J, with 10 bases between the two ends. CDR3 DNA: TGCAGCGTCCGCCCACAGAGCACAGATACGCAGTATTTT. It specifies CSVRPQSTDTQYF.

The chain joins TRBV10-2 to TRBJ2-7, with 16 bases aligning to TRBD2. Looked up from germline, CDR1 is WSHSY and CDR2 is SAAADI. Trimming removed 10 bases from V and 3 bases from J; junction bases left unmatched: 18. There are 19 residues in the CDR3. CDR3 in amino acids: CATQHPSGLAGGRNYEQYF. The CDR3 DNA is TGCGCCACTCAACACCCTTCGGGACTAGCGGGAGGGCGAAACTACGAGCAGTACTTC.

The chain combines TRBV28 with TRBJ2-7; TRBD2 matches at 14 bases. This CDR3 has 17 residues. Germline V gene lookup returns CDR1 MDHEN and CDR2 SYDVKM. Trimming at V came to 0 bases and at J to 4 bases, leaving 5 bases not matched to a gene. The CDR3 sequence: CASSLWTSGRVYYEQYF. The CDR3 nucleotides are TGTGCCAGCAGTTTATGGACTAGCGGGAGGGTATATTACGAGCAGTACTTC.

This rearrangement joins TRBV18 to TRBJ2-1, with 9 bases aligning to TRBD2. In germline, CDR1 is KGHSH, CDR2 LQKENI. The CDR3 is made up of 16 amino acids. V trimming: 6 bases; J trimming: 5 bases; junction bases outside the gene matches: 11. As DNA, the CDR3 is TGTGCCAGCTCCCCCCCGGGGCTAGCGGGAAACAATGAGCAGTTCTTC. Its protein product is CASSPPGLAGNNEQFF.

This sequence joins TRBV30 and TRBJ1-2; D call uncertain. Germline loops: CDR1 GTSNPN, CDR2 SVGIG (reference sequence). Trimming shortened V by 3 bases and J by 8 bases, and 16 bases separated the two germline ends. The CDR3 runs to 13 residues. CDR3 nucleotides: TGTGCCTGGAGGGCCACAGCGTCCCAGGGCTACACCTTC. Translation: CAWRATASQGYTF.

The chain is built from TRBV27 and TRBJ2-3; unclear D gene. V was pared by 2 bases and J by 2 bases, with 11 bases between. This CDR3 has 15 residues. Germline V lookup: CDR1 MNHEY, CDR2 SMNVEV (reference sequence). Here the CDR3 reads CASSLNVGITDTQYF. In nucleotides, the CDR3 is TGTGCCAGCAGTTTAAATGTAGGAATCACAGATACGCAGTATTTT.

The chain combines TRBV5-1 with TRBJ1-1, with D hard to call. The CDR3 extends over 14 amino acids. V was shortened by 0 bases and J by 6 bases, with 12 bases between the two germline ends. Germline CDR1 SGHRS, CDR2 YFSETQ. CDR3 loop: CASSLEGAGPEAFF. The DNA for the CDR3 is TGCGCCAGCAGCTTGGAGGGTGCTGGTCCTGAAGCTTTCTTT.

The chain links TRBV7-2 to TRBJ2-2; D not certain. The CDR3 covers 14 residues. The ends were cut back, 2 bases at V and 1 base at J, with 5 bases in the middle. CDR1 and CDR2 (germline): SGHTA, FQGNSA. CDR3 DNA sequence: TGTGCCAGCAGCTTACCAGTGAACACCGGGGAGCTGTTTTTT. Residues: CASSLPVNTGELFF.

The chain links TRBV12-5 to TRBJ2-3; possible D gene TRBD1, 7 bases. This CDR3 contains 16 residues. The V gene's germline CDR1 is LGHNT and CDR2 FRNRAP. V gave up 2 bases and J gave up 6 bases, with 18 bases separating them. The CDR3 sequence is CASGLRAGGLSDTQYF. For the CDR3, the DNA is TGTGCTAGTGGTTTGAGGGCAGGGGGGCTCTCGGATACGCAGTATTTT.

The genes are TRBV28 and TRBJ2-7, with D perhaps matching TRBD2 (5 bases). V was cut by 4 bases and J by 2 bases, with 6 bases left in between. Per the germline V gene, CDR1 is MDHEN and CDR2 is SYDVKM. The CDR3 spans 12 residues. The chain's CDR3 is CASSSTTYEQYF. The CDR3 nucleotides are TGTGCCAGCAGTTCGACTACCTACGAGCAGTACTTC.

The chain is built from TRBV15 and TRBJ2-4; D call uncertain. Trimming removed 7 bases at V and 0 bases at J, with 10 bases between. The CDR3 contains 14 residues. The germline V gene encodes CDR1 LNHNV and CDR2 YYDKDF (reference sequence). The chain's CDR3 is CATTSSLAKNIQYF. Here the CDR3 DNA reads TGTGCCACCACGAGCTCCCTAGCCAAAAACATTCAGTACTTC.

V usage is TRBV18 and J usage is TRBJ2-1; TRBD2 matches at 8 bases. The V gene end was trimmed by 1 base and the J gene end by 7 bases; junction bases not matched to a gene: 6. This CDR3 contains 15 residues. The germline gives CDR1 KGHSH, CDR2 LQKENI. DNA of the CDR3: TGTGCCAGCTCACCACGTCCAGCGGGAGCAAATGAGCAGTTCTTC. Residues: CASSPRPAGANEQFF.

V is TRBV6-5 and J is TRBJ2-7; D could derive from TRBD1 or TRBD2 (5 bases each). The V end lost 0 bases, the J end lost 9 bases, and 15 bases lay between the germline ends. The germline CDR1 and CDR2 sequences are MNHEY and SVGAGI. The CDR3 runs to 14 residues. The CDR3: CASSYSGVRRPQYF. The CDR3 bases are TGTGCCAGCAGTTACTCGGGGGTTCGGCGACCGCAGTACTTC.

This clone was counted a single time. The chain joins TRBV30 to TRBJ2-1; 11 positions agree with TRBD2. Germline values: CDR1 GTSNPN, CDR2 SVGIG (reference sequence). V was clipped by 0 bases and J by 12 bases; unmatched bases: 7. The CDR3 runs 14 residues. Here the CDR3 reads CAWSVVSGRAGQFF. Written as DNA, the CDR3 is TGTGCCTGGAGTGTGGTTAGCGGGAGGGCCGGGCAGTTCTTC.

This chain connects TRBV25-1 to TRBJ1-5; 11 positions agree with TRBD1. V shed 6 bases and J 5 bases; nucleotides not matched to a gene: 9. The CDR3 is made up of 16 amino acids. Germline V gene lookup returns CDR1 MGHDK and CDR2 SYGVNS. The CDR3 is CASSPTRTGGDQPQHF. The CDR3 DNA is TGTGCCAGCAGCCCAACCAGGACAGGGGGCGATCAGCCCCAGCATTTT.

V and J are TRBV25-1 and TRBJ2-2; no firm D call. The CDR3 consists of 15 residues. Germline assignment: CDR1 MGHDK and CDR2 SYGVNS. Trimming removed 3 bases from V and 0 bases from J, with 8 bases in between. As DNA, the CDR3 is TGTGCCAGCAGTGATGTGACAACGAACACCGGGGAGCTGTTTTTT. It codes for CASSDVTTNTGELFF.

The J gene is TRBJ1-3, the V gene TRBV7-2; 7 bases fit TRBD1. V was clipped by 7 bases and J by 0 bases; unmatched bases: 3. Germline V lookup: CDR1 SGHTA, CDR2 FQGNSA. The CDR3 totals 14 residues. The CDR3 coding sequence is TGTGCCAGCAACAGGGGTTTCTCTGGAAACACCATATATTTT. Protein sequence: CASNRGFSGNTIYF.

With respect to this clone: At one of its ends the junction is not consistent with the germline gene, which may arise from a read error. V gene TRBV9 combines with J gene TRBJ2-7, with 7 bases that match TRBD2. This CDR3 is built from 16 residues. Germline V CDR1 and CDR2: SGDLS, YYNGEE. The CDR3 loop is CASSVGGGGSSFEQYF. The CDR3 DNA reads TGTGCCAGCAGCGTAGGGGGGGGAGGCTCCTCCTTCGAGCAGTACTTC.